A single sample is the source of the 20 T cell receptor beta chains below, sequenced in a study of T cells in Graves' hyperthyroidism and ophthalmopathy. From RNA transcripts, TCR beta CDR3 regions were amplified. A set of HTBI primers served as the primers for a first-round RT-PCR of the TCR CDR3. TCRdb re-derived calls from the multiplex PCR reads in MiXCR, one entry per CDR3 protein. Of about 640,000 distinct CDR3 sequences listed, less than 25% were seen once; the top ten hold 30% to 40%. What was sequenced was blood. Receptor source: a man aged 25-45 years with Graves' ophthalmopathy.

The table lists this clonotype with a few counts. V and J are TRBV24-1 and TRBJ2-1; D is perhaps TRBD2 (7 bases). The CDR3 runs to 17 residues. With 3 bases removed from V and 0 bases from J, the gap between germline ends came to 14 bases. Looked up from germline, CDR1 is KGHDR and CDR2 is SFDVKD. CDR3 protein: CATSDVGGGSSYNEQFF. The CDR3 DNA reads TGTGCCACCAGTGATGTGGGAGGGGGGAGCTCCTACAATGAGCAGTTCTTC.

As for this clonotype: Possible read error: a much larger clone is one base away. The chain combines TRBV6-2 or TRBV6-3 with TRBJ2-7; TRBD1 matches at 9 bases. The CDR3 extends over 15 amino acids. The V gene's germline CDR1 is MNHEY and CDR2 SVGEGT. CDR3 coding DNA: TGTGCCAGCAGTCCGACCGGGACAGGGATCTACGAGCAGTGCTTC. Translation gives CASSPTGTGIYEQCF.

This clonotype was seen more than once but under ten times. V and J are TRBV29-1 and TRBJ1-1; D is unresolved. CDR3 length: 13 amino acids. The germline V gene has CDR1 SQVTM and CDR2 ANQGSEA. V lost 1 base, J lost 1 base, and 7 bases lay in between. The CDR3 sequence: CSVEVQQNTEAFF. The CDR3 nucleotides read TGCAGCGTTGAAGTACAGCAGAACACTGAAGCTTTCTTT.

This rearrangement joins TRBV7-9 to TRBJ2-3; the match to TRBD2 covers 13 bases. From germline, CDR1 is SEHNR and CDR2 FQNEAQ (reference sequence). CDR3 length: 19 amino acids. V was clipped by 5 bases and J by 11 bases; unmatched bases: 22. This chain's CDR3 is CASSQELGEGLAGVVKQYF. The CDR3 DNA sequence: TGTGCCAGCAGCCAAGAACTTGGCGAAGGACTAGCGGGAGTGGTTAAGCAGTATTTT.

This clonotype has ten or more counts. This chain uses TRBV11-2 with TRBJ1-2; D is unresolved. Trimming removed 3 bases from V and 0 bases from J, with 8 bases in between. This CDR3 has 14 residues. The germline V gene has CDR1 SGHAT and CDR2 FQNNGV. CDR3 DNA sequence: TGTGCCAGCAGCTTTCCAGGAGCTAACTATGGCTACACCTTC. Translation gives CASSFPGANYGYTF.

Here the CDR3 reads CASSPKPGLEGETQYF. CDR3 sequence (DNA): TGTGCCAGCAGCCCTAAGCCGGGACTAGAAGGGGAGACCCAGTACTTC. The J gene is TRBJ2-5, the V gene TRBV5-6, with 8 bases lining up with TRBD2. Germline V gene sequence: CDR1 SGHDT, CDR2 YYEEEE. The CDR3 loop spans 16 amino acids. Germline trimming cut 4 bases from V and 5 bases from J; bases unmatched to any gene: 13.

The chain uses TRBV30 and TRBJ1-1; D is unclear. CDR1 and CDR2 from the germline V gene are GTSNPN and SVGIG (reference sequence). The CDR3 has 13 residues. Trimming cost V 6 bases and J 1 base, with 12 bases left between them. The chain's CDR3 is CACLERRNTEAFF. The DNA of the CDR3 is TGTGCCTGTCTGGAACGAAGGAACACTGAAGCTTTCTTT.

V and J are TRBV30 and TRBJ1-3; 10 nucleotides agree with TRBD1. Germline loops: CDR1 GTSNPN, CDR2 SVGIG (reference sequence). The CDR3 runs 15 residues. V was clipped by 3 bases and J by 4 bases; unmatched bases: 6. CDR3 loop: CAWRADRGLGNTIYF. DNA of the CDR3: TGTGCCTGGAGAGCCGACAGGGGGCTCGGAAACACCATATATTTT.

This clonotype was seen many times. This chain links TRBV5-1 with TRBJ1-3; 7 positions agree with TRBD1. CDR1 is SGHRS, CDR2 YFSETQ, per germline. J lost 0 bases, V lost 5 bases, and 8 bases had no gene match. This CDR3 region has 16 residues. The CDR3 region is CASRQQGTSSGNTIYF. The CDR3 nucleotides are TGCGCCAGCAGGCAACAGGGGACGAGCTCTGGAAACACCATATATTTT.

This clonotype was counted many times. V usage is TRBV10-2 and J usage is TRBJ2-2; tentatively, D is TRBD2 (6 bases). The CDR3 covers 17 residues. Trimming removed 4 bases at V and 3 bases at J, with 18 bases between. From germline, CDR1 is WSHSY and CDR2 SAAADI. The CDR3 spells CASSGPEQGGDTGELFF. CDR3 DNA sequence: TGCGCCAGCAGTGGCCCTGAGCAGGGCGGGGACACCGGGGAGCTGTTTTTT.

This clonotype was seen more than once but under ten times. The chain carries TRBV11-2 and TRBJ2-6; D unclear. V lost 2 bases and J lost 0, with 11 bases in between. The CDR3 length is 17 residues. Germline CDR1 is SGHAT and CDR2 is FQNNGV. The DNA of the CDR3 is TGTGCCAGCAGCTTAACCCCCCCAGACTCTGGGGCCAACGTCCTGACTTTC. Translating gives CASSLTPPDSGANVLTF.

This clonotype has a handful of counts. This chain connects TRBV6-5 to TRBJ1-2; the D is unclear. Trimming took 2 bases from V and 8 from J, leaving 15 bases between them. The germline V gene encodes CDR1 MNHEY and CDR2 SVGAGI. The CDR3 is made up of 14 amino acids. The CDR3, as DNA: TGTGCCAGCAGTTACAGCCCAGCCGGGTCGGGCTACACCTTC. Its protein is CASSYSPAGSGYTF.

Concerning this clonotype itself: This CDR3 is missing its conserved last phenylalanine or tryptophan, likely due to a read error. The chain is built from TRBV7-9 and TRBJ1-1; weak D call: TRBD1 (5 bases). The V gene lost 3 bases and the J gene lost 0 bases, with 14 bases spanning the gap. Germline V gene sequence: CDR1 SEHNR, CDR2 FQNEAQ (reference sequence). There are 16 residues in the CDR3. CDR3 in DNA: TGTGCCAGCAGCTTTTATCCGGGACGGCTGAACACTGAAGCTTTCGTT. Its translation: CASSFYPGRLNTEAFV.

CDR3 sequence: CASIRGRLQETQYF. In DNA, the CDR3 is TGTGCCTCCATTAGAGGGCGGCTCCAAGAGACCCAGTACTTC. The chain uses TRBV6-1 and TRBJ2-5; tentatively, D is TRBD2 (5 bases). The CDR3 is made up of 14 amino acids. Per germline, CDR1 MNHNS and CDR2 SASEGT. V was clipped by 11 bases and J by 1 base, with 17 bases between them.

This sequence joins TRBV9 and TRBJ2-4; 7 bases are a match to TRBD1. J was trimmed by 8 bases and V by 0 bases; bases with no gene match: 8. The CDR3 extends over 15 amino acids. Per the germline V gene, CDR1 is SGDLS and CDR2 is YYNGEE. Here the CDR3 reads CASSVDGQAGDIQYF. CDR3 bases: TGTGCCAGCAGCGTAGACGGACAGGCAGGGGACATTCAGTACTTC.

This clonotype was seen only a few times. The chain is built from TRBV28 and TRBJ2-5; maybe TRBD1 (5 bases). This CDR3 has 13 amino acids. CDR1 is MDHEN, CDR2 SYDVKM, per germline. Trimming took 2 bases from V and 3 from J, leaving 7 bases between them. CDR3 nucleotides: TGTGCCAGCAGTTTACAGGGTGAAGAGACCCAGTACTTC. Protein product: CASSLQGEETQYF.

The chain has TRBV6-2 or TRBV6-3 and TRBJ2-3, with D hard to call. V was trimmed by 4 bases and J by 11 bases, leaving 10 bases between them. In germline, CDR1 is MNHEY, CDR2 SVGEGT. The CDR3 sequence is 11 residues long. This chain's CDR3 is CASSSGTKQYF. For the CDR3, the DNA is TGTGCCAGCAGTTCCGGTACAAAGCAGTATTTT.

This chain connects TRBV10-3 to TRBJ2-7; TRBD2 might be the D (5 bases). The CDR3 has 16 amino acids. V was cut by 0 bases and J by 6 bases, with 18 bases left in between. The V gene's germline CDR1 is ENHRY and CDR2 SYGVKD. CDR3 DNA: TGTGCCATCAGTGAGTCGACTCCCAGGTCGGGGTCCGAGCAGTACTTC. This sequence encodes CAISESTPRSGSEQYF.

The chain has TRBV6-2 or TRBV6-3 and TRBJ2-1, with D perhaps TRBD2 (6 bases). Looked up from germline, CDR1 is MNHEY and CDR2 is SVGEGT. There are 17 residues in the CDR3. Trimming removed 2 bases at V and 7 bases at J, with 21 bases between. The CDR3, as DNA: TGTGCCAGCAGTTACAAAACTAGTGGGGGGAGGAGGAATGAGCAGTTCTTC. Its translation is CASSYKTSGGRRNEQFF.

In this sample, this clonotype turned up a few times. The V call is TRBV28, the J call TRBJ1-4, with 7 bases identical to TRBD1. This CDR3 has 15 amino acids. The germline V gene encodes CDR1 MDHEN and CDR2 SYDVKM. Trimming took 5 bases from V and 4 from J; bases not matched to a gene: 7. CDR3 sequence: CASSTGTVGNEKLFF. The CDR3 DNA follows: TGTGCCAGCAGTACTGGGACAGTTGGTAATGAAAAACTGTTTTTT.